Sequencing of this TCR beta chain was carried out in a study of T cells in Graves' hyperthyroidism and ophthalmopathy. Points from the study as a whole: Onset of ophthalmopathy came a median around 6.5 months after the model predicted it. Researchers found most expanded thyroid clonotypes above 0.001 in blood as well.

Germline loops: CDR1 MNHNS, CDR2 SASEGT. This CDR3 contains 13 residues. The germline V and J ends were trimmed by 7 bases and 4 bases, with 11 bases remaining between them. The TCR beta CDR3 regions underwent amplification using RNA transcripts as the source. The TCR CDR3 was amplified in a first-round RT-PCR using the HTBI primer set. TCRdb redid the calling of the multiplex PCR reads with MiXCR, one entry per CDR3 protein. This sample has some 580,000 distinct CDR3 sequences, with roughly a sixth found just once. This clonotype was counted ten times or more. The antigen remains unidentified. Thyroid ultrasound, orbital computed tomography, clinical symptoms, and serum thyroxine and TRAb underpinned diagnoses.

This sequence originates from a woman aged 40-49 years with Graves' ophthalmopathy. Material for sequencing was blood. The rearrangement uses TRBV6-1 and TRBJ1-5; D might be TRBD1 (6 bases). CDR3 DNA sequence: TGTGCCAGCACCACAGGGATAAATCAGCCCCAGCATTTT. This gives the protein CASTTGINQPQHF.